The TCR beta chain under discussion was sequenced for a study of vaccination and CD4 T cells after COVID-19. Overall study: Timing of post-vaccine sample collection was a median about 72 days after dose two, with a range of 14 to 241. Overlapping spike pools from SARS-CoV-2 and HCoV-NL63, HCoV-OC43 and HCoV-229E served as culture stimuli. Points from the study as a whole: Spike mono-reactivity marked 304 of 307 vaccine-specific clones in convalescent patients.

This clonotype rates as medium-sized. Its antigen is as yet unknown. The treatment was: roughly 10-day PBMC culture with coronavirus spike peptide pools or control peptides (ViraFEST assay). From germline, CDR1 is SGHTA and CDR2 FQGNSA. The CDR3 spans 12 residues. V dropped 5 bases and J dropped 9 bases, with 11 bases sitting between them. The Oncomine TCR Beta short-read assay sequenced DNA from cultured CD4+ T cells. Genomic DNA was isolated from cultured CD4+ T cells. TCRdb recomputed calls from the PCR reads with MiXCR, one row per CDR3 protein. The data show thousands of distinct CDR3 sequences, roughly a fifth seen once.

The sample in question was CD4+ T cells from blood, cultured in vitro, obtained after SARS-CoV-2 vaccination. The receptor was isolated from a human donor who had recovered from COVID-19. The V call is TRBV7-2, the J call TRBJ1-5; D remains unclear. CDR3 coding DNA: TGTGCCAGCAGCCACCGTGCGGGGCCCCAGCATTTT. Translation: CASSHRAGPQHF. The full variable domain, completed using reference TRBV7-2 and TRBJ1-5, is GAGVSQSPSNKVTEKGKDVELRCDPISGHTALYWYRQSLGQGLEFLIYFQGNSAPDKSGLPSDRFSAERTGGSVSTLTIQRTQQEDSAVYLCASSHRAGPQHFGDGTRLSIL.